Listed here are 29 T cell receptor beta chains from one sample, sequenced in a study of molecular identifiers for immune sequencing clone quantification. TCRdb re-called the PCR reads with MiXCR, one entry per CDR3 protein. The sample shows over 600,000 distinct CDR3 sequences, about 20% of them seen only once. Specimen: naive CD8+ T cells from blood, with Jurkat cell RNA spiked in. Stated subset: FACS-sorted CD8+CD4-CCR7+CD45RA+ naive T cells. Receptors originate from a human donor in good health. Some libraries in this study had Jurkat cell RNA spiked in.

This clonotype was seen many times. The rearrangement joins TRBV11-2 to TRBJ2-1; 7 bases are a match to TRBD2. V shed 4 bases and J 7 bases; nucleotides not matched to a gene: 7. CDR3 size: 14 residues. Germline CDR1 SGHAT, CDR2 FQNNGV. The CDR3 DNA reads as TGTGCCAGCAGCTACCCTAGCGGCCATAATGAGCAGTTCTTC. It specifies CASSYPSGHNEQFF.

With respect to this clonotype: A clone one base away is much larger, so this may be a read error. This CDR3 is missing its conserved last phenylalanine or tryptophan, likely due to a read error. This sequence joins TRBV7-9 and TRBJ1-3; 7 bases line up with TRBD1. Germline V lookup: CDR1 SEHNR, CDR2 FQNEAQ (reference sequence). This CDR3 region has 15 residues. The trim removed 4 bases at V and 7 bases at J, leaving 10 bases unmatched. The CDR3: CASSSSPQGDNTIYS. CDR3 bases: TGTGCCAGCAGCTCGTCACCCCAGGGGGACAACACCATATATTCT.

Note on this clonotype: This may be a read error: a much more frequent sequence differs by one nucleotide. The rearrangement joins TRBV29-1 to TRBJ2-7; a weak D match, TRBD1 (6 bases). The length of the CDR3 is 14 residues. V was clipped by 5 bases and J by 2 bases, with 16 bases between them. Germline V gene lookup returns CDR1 SQVTM and CDR2 ANQGSEA. CDR3 sequence reads: CSVSSTGSPYEQYF. DNA of the CDR3: TGCAGCGTTTCGTCGACAGGCAGCCCCTACGAGCAGTACTTC.

This clonotype showed up many times. V is TRBV3-1 and J is TRBJ2-6, with a tentative D call TRBD1 (6 bases). The CDR3 has 14 residues. V lost 4 bases and J 6 bases, leaving 10 bases between the germline ends. The V gene's germline CDR1 is LGHDT and CDR2 YNNKEL (reference sequence). This CDR3 is CASSRDTQANVLTF. The CDR3 nucleotides read TGTGCCAGCAGCCGGGACACCCAGGCCAACGTCCTGACTTTC.

This clonotype has ten or more counts. The gene calls are TRBV6-2 or TRBV6-3 and TRBJ1-4, with D possibly matching TRBD1 (6 bases). Trimming took 6 bases from V and 0 from J, leaving 14 bases between them. The CDR3 sequence is 16 residues long. Germline CDR1 reads MNHEY; CDR2 reads SVGEGT. CDR3 coding DNA: TGTGCCAGCAGCTGGACAGCTAATGCAACTAATGAAAAACTGTTTTTT. It translates to CASSWTANATNEKLFF.

This clonotype appeared many times. J is TRBJ2-7 and V is TRBV20-1; no definite D call. The V end lost 6 bases, the J end lost 5 bases, and 11 bases lay between the germline ends. The CDR3 length is 11 residues. Germline V gene data show CDR1 as DFQATT and CDR2 as SNEGSKA (reference sequence). The CDR3 nucleotides read TGCAGTGCGCTAGTATACCACGAGCAGTACTTC. Its protein product is CSALVYHEQYF.

This clonotype was found a few times. The chain combines TRBV7-9 with TRBJ2-7, with 8 bases lining up with TRBD1. V lost 2 bases to trimming and J lost 5 bases; unmatched junction nucleotides: 2. Germline loops: CDR1 SEHNR, CDR2 FQNEAQ (reference sequence). The CDR3 covers 13 residues. For the CDR3, the DNA is TGTGCCAGCAGCTTAACGACAGGGGACGAGCAGTACTTC. Translation: CASSLTTGDEQYF.

In the case of this clonotype: Just one base apart from a much larger clone, this may be a read error. V and J are TRBV7-3 and TRBJ2-3; 8 bases are shared with TRBD1. This CDR3 is built from 17 residues. Per the germline V gene, CDR1 is SGHTA and CDR2 is FQGTGA. J lost 1 base, V lost 1 base, and 7 bases had no gene match. CDR3 nucleotide sequence: TGTGCCAGCAGCTTAATGGGACAGGAGTCTGGCACAGATACGCAGTATTTT. This translates into CASSLMGQESGTDTQYF.

Concerning this clonotype itself: This may stem from a read error, because a much larger clone lies one nucleotide away. Given the absence of the conserved phenylalanine or tryptophan at the CDR3 end, a read error is likely. CDR3 in DNA: TGTGCCAGCAACAACAAACGAATAGCGGGAAGCCCGACAGATACGCAGTATTCT. Translating it yields CASNNKRIAGSPTDTQYS. The J gene is TRBJ2-3, the V gene TRBV7-2, with 8 bases fitting TRBD2. Trimming cost V 7 bases and J 3 bases; bases outside gene matches: 18. CDR1 is SGHTA, CDR2 FQGNSA, per germline. This CDR3 comprises 18 residues.

The J gene is TRBJ1-2, the V gene TRBV6-2 or TRBV6-3, with D possibly being TRBD1 (6 bases). The CDR3 extends over 15 amino acids. CDR1 and CDR2 (germline): MNHEY, SVGEGT. Trimming shortened V by 2 bases and J by 4 bases, and 14 bases separated the two germline ends. CDR3 sequence reads: CASSYLGAIGYGYTF. The CDR3 nucleotides are TGTGCCAGCAGTTACCTGGGGGCGATTGGCTATGGCTACACCTTC.

As regards this clonotype: This may be a read error, as it is one base from a much larger clone. V usage is TRBV12-3 or TRBV12-4 and J usage is TRBJ2-7, with 10 nucleotides matching TRBD2. CDR3 size: 15 residues. Trimming at V came to 8 bases and at J to 2 bases, leaving 9 bases not matched to a gene. The CDR3 loop reads CASGLGTSATYEQYF. DNA for the CDR3: TGTGCCAGCGGTCTTGGGACTAGCGCAACCTACGAGCAGTACTTC.

This clonotype was found many times. The chain combines TRBV13 with TRBJ2-5, with D perhaps TRBD1 (6 bases). The CDR3 has 14 amino acids. CDR1 is PRHDT and CDR2 is FYEKMQ in the germline V gene (reference sequence). Trimming removed 2 bases at V and 5 bases at J, with 12 bases between. CDR3: CASSLTGTRETQYF. In DNA form, the CDR3 reads TGTGCCAGCAGCTTAACCGGGACAAGGGAGACCCAGTACTTC. Full variable domain (outside the CDR3, taken from reference TRBV13 and TRBJ2-5): AAGVIQSPRHLIKEKRETATLKCYPIPRHDTVYWYQQGPGQDPQFLISFYEKMQSDKGSIPDRFSAQQFSDYHSELNMSSLELGDSALYFCASSLTGTRETQYFGPGTRLLVL.

The genes are TRBV6-1 and TRBJ2-7; 9 bases are shared with TRBD2. The CDR3 has 15 residues. The V gene's germline CDR1 is MNHNS and CDR2 SASEGT. After removal of 2 bases from V and 1 base from J, the junction contained 3 bases not matched to a gene. CDR3: CASSELAGGSYEQYF. The CDR3 DNA is TGTGCCAGCAGTGAACTCGCGGGGGGGTCCTACGAGCAGTACTTC.

This clonotype was observed many times. The rearrangement links TRBV29-1 to TRBJ1-1, with D possibly matching TRBD1 (5 bases). Germline V gene sequence: CDR1 SQVTM, CDR2 ANQGSEA. Trimming left V 7 bases short and J 4 bases short, with 16 bases between. The CDR3 totals 13 residues. The CDR3 region has the DNA TGCAGCGCTTCGGGACCGGTGGGCACTGAAGCTTTCTTT. Residues: CSASGPVGTEAFF.

V is TRBV28 and J is TRBJ2-2; 8 positions agree with TRBD2. V was clipped by 5 bases and J by 6 bases; unmatched bases: 11. CDR3 length: 16 amino acids. Germline V gene lookup returns CDR1 MDHEN and CDR2 SYDVKM. CDR3: CASSIPGTRDAGELFF. CDR3 in DNA: TGTGCCAGCAGTATACCCGGGACTAGAGACGCCGGGGAGCTGTTTTTT.

Many counts were recorded for this clonotype. The chain employs TRBV29-1 and TRBJ1-4; perhaps TRBD1 as D (6 bases). The CDR3 extends over 14 amino acids. Germline V gives CDR1 SQVTM, CDR2 ANQGSEA. V lost 6 bases to trimming and J lost 5 bases, with 16 bases between them. The CDR3, as DNA: TGCAGCGTCCAAACAGGGATGGGGAATGAAAAACTGTTTTTT. It encodes CSVQTGMGNEKLFF.

This clonotype was counted at least ten times. This rearrangement joins TRBV29-1 to TRBJ2-3, with 9 positions matching TRBD2. CDR1 and CDR2 from the germline V gene are SQVTM and ANQGSEA. CDR3 length equals 14 residues. Trimming removed 5 bases from V and 0 bases from J; junction bases left unmatched: 3. In DNA, the CDR3 is TGCAGCGTTCTTCTAGCGGGAAGCACAGATACGCAGTATTTT. It yields the protein CSVLLAGSTDTQYF.

The chain combines TRBV6-2 or TRBV6-3 with TRBJ2-1; D possibly uses TRBD1 or TRBD2 (6 bases each). V lost 6 bases to trimming and J lost 9 bases, with 12 bases between them. Germline values: CDR1 MNHEY, CDR2 SVGEGT. The CDR3 is 12 amino acids. This CDR3 reads CASSLGGLEQFF. The CDR3 coding sequence is TGTGCCAGCAGCCTAGGGGGACTTGAGCAGTTCTTC.

This clonotype was recorded at least ten times. The chain uses TRBV29-1 and TRBJ1-4, with 11 bases that match TRBD1. The CDR3 sequence is 15 residues long. Germline V lookup: CDR1 SQVTM, CDR2 ANQGSEA. V lost 3 bases to trimming and J lost 3 bases; unmatched junction nucleotides: 3. CDR3 nucleotide sequence: TGCAGCGTTGAGGACAGGGGGCAATCTAATGAAAAACTGTTTTTT. Protein: CSVEDRGQSNEKLFF.

This chain connects TRBV7-9 to TRBJ1-1; 7 nucleotides match TRBD1. This CDR3 has 17 amino acids. V shed 1 base and J 3 bases; nucleotides not matched to a gene: 11. Germline-derived CDR1 and CDR2 are SEHNR and FQNEAQ (reference sequence). The CDR3 nucleotides read TGTGCCAGCAGCTTAGAGGTGAGAGGGGGCATGTACACTGAAGCTTTCTTT. This encodes CASSLEVRGGMYTEAFF.

This clonotype occurred many times. This chain uses TRBV30 with TRBJ1-5, with TRBD1 identical over 9 bases. Germline V gives CDR1 GTSNPN, CDR2 SVGIG (reference sequence). The CDR3 covers 16 residues. Trimming cost V 2 bases and J 6 bases; bases outside gene matches: 11. CDR3 residues: CAWSSPPTGGFQPQHF. The DNA of the CDR3 is TGTGCCTGGAGTTCCCCGCCGACAGGGGGTTTTCAGCCCCAGCATTTT.

This clonotype showed up many times. The chain uses TRBV28 and TRBJ2-2; D remains ambiguous. V was cut by 5 bases and J by 7 bases, with 11 bases left in between. The CDR3 has 13 amino acids. Germline CDR1 is MDHEN and CDR2 is SYDVKM. The DNA for the CDR3 is TGTGCCAGCAGTCCGCGGACGAGCGGGGAGCTGTTTTTT. It yields the protein CASSPRTSGELFF.

This clonotype was picked up many times. The chain employs TRBV6-5 and TRBJ2-3, with 8 bases matching TRBD1. The germline gives CDR1 MNHEY, CDR2 SVGAGI. The CDR3 is 17 amino acids. The ends lost 4 bases at V and 0 bases at J; junction bases unmatched: 9. CDR3 region: CASSLPGTGGSTDTQYF. CDR3 DNA sequence: TGTGCCAGCAGTTTGCCCGGGACAGGAGGAAGCACAGATACGCAGTATTTT.

This clonotype was found many times. The J gene is TRBJ1-1, the V gene TRBV5-1; possibly TRBD1 for D (6 bases). V was clipped by 2 bases and J by 7 bases, with 12 bases between them. This CDR3 contains 13 residues. The germline CDR1 and CDR2 sequences are SGHRS and YFSETQ. As DNA, the CDR3 is TGCGCCAGCAGCTTTTCGGACAGCCGTGAAGCTTTCTTT. Its translation is CASSFSDSREAFF.

This clonotype was counted ten times or more. The chain combines TRBV19 with TRBJ2-3; 7 nucleotides line up with TRBD2. Looked up from germline, CDR1 is LNHDA and CDR2 is SQIVND (reference sequence). This CDR3 region has 15 residues. V lost 3 bases, J lost 6 bases, and 9 bases stayed unmatched. CDR3 sequence reads: CASSIGLVGTDTQYF. The CDR3 DNA sequence: TGTGCCAGTAGTATCGGACTAGTCGGTACGGATACGCAGTATTTT.

This clonotype was seen only once. A much larger clonotype is one base distant, so this may be a read error. In nucleotides, the CDR3 is TGTGCCAGCAGCCAAGGTGCCAGGACCTATGGCTACACCTTC. It yields the protein CASSQGARTYGYTF. The chain couples TRBV3-1 to TRBJ1-2; unclear D gene. In germline, CDR1 is LGHDT, CDR2 YNNKEL (reference sequence). The germline V and J ends were trimmed by 1 base and 4 bases, with 10 bases remaining between them. The CDR3 contains 14 residues.

This clonotype has at least ten counts. The chain uses TRBV7-9 and TRBJ2-7; no clear D gene. This CDR3 spans 12 amino acids. The germline CDR1 and CDR2 sequences are SEHNR and FQNEAQ (reference sequence). V lost 4 bases and J lost 4, with 8 bases in between. CDR3 coding DNA: TGTGCCAGCAGCTCGGAGAGATACGAGCAGTACTTC. This translates into CASSSERYEQYF.

This clonotype was seen many times. The chain couples TRBV6-5 to TRBJ1-1; 9 bases are shared with TRBD1. The V gene end was trimmed by 0 bases and the J gene end by 11 bases; junction bases not matched to a gene: 10. Germline CDR1 MNHEY, CDR2 SVGAGI. The CDR3 has 15 amino acids. In nucleotides, the CDR3 is TGTGCCAGCAGTTACTCTAGGGGGACAGGGATGGAGGCTTTCTTT. Translation: CASSYSRGTGMEAFF.

This chain uses TRBV27 with TRBJ2-7; D gene ambiguous. CDR3 length: 15 amino acids. Per the germline V gene, CDR1 is MNHEY and CDR2 is SMNVEV (reference sequence). V lost 3 bases and J lost 5, with 17 bases in between. CDR3 nucleotide sequence: TGTGCCAGCAGTTTGAGACGGCCGCCAGGACACGAGCAGTACTTC. Its protein product is CASSLRRPPGHEQYF.